The sequence of this T cell receptor (beta chain) was determined in a study of post-analysis software for immune sequencing data. Study information: Patients with relapsing-remitting, secondary progressive and progressive-relapsing multiple sclerosis courses were all represented.

Incorporated into the TCR beta cDNA libraries were unique molecular identifiers, which served to reduce PCR and sequencing biases. With about 0.9 to 11 million T cells as the source, 500,000 to 650,000 cDNA molecules resulted. TCRdb processed the PCR reads anew with MiXCR; each CDR3 protein has one entry. The sample records some 800,000 distinct CDR3 sequences, around 46% being singletons. Germline lookup yields CDR1 MDHEN and CDR2 SYDVKM. V was clipped by 8 bases and J by 0 bases; unmatched bases: 19. The CDR3 is 20 residues long. In this sample, this clonotype turned up many times. The target antigen is unknown. Findings and caveats of the study: TRBV5-6, TRBV5-1 and TRBV20-1 belonged to a set of about five TRBV segments that were more frequent in patients than controls. Normalized Chao1 diversity was significantly lower in multiple sclerosis patients than in controls.

The chain is built from TRBV28 and TRBJ2-6; 7 positions agree with TRBD2. This clonotype was sampled from a girl under 18 with multiple sclerosis. Sample: blood. In nucleotides, the CDR3 is TGTGCCAGCGGACCCGTCGGGAGGCAGCTCCTATACTCTGGGGCCAACGTCCTGACTTTC. Translating it yields CASGPVGRQLLYSGANVLTF.